The TCR beta chain described here comes from a study of blood T cells in healthy people across ages. It was with a sample-barcoded 5' primer and a J-beta primer mix that a second PCR of roughly 6 to 12 cycles was run. Each cDNA molecule was tagged by a template-switch adaptor that had 12 random nucleotides. TCRdb called the 5' RACE reads again in MiXCR, with one record for every CDR3 protein. The data show roughly 1,300,000 distinct CDR3 sequences, approximately 59% seen once. The CDR3 contains 16 residues. CDR1 is SGHTA, CDR2 FQGNSA, per germline. Trimming took off 2 bases at V and 6 bases at J, with 14 bases between the two ends.

Sequencing input: blood. The chain links TRBV7-2 to TRBJ1-6; possibly TRBD1 for D (6 bases). The source of this sequence is a man between 18 and 29 years old in good health. The CDR3 sequence is CASSLTSDSGNSPLHF. CDR3 in DNA: TGTGCCAGCAGCTTAACTTCGGACAGCGGTAATTCACCCCTCCACTTT.